This T cell receptor beta chain is from a study of cytomegalovirus exposure and HLA in healthy donors. All donors participated as healthy donors of bone marrow. Amplification used 60 Vbeta primers and 13 Jbeta primers. Using immunoSEQ multiplex PCR, the repertoire was profiled, and TCRdb retains in-frame clones only, with some absent. The sample includes approximately 82,000 clones, roughly 9.1% of them seen just once. This clone was detected only a few times. The target antigen is unknown. Notes on the study in general: A later analysis revealed that TCR association rates differed between HLA loci, peaking at DRB1 and bottoming out at HLA-C. Roughly 170 TCR beta chains were listed as cytomegalovirus-associated. Solely CMV serostatus was available to characterize immune exposure.

The source is a man in his 60s in good health and CMV-seropositive. What was sequenced was PBMCs.

The CDR3 loop reads CASSLEQGRGTGELFF. For the CDR3, the DNA is TGTGCCAGCAGCTTGGAGCAGGGAAGGGGGACCGGGGAGCTGTTTTTT. The chain uses TRBV5-4 and TRBJ2-2, with D maybe TRBD1 (6 bases). The CDR3 has 16 residues. From germline, CDR1 is SGHNT and CDR2 YYREEE (reference sequence). Deletions cut 0 bases from V and 5 bases from J, with 14 bases between.